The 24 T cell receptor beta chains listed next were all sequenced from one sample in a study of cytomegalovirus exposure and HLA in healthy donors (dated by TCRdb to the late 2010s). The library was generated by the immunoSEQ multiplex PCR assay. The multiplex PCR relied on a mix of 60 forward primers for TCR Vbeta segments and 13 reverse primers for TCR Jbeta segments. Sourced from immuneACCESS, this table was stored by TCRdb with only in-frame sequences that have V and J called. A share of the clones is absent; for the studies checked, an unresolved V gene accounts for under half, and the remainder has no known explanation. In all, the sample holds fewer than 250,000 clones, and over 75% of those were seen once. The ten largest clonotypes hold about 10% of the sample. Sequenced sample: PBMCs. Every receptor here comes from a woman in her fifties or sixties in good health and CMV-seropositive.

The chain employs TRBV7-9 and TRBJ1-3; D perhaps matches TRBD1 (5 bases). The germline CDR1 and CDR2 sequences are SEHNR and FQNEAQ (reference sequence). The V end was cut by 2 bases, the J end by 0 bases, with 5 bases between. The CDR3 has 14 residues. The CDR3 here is CASSLTGSGNTIYF. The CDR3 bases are TGTGCCAGCAGCTTAACAGGCTCTGGAAACACCATATATTTT.

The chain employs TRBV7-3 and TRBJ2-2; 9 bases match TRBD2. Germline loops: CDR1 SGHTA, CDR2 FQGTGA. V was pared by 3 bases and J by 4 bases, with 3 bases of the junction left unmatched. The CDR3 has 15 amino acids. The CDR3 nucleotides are TGTGCCAGCAGCTTGCGGGGGGGCATCACCGGGGAGCTGTTTTTT. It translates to CASSLRGGITGELFF.

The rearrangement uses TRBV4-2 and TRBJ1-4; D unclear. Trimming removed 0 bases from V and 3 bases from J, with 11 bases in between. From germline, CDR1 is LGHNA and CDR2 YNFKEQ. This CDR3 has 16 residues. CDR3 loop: CASSQEVVGANEKLFF. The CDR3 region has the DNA TGTGCCAGCAGCCAAGAGGTAGTGGGAGCTAATGAAAAACTGTTTTTT.

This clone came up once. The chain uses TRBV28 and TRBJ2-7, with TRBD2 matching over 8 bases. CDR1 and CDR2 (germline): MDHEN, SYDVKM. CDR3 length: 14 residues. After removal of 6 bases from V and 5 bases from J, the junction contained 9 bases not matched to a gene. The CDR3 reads CASRPGGGRHEQYF. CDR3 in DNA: TGTGCCAGCAGGCCCGGGGGGGGTCGGCACGAGCAGTACTTC.

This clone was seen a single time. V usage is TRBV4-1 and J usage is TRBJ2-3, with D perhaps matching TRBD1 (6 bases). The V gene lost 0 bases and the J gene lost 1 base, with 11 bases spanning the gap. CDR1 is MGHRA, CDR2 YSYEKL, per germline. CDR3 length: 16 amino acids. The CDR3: CASSQDRGVGTDTQYF. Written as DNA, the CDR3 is TGCGCCAGCAGCCAAGACAGGGGAGTGGGCACAGATACGCAGTATTTT.

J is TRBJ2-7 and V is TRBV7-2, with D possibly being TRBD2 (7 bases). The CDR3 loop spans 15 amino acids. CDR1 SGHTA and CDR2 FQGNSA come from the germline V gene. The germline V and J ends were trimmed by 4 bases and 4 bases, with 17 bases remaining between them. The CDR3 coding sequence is TGTGCCAGCAGCTCCCAAACAGGGAGGGGTTACGAGCAGTACTTC. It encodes CASSSQTGRGYEQYF. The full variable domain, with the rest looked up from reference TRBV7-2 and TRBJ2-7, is GAGVSQSPSNKVTEKGKDVELRCDPISGHTALYWYRQSLGQGLEFLIYFQGNSAPDKSGLPSDRFSAERTGGSVSTLTIQRTQQEDSAVYLCASSSQTGRGYEQYFGPGTRLTVT.

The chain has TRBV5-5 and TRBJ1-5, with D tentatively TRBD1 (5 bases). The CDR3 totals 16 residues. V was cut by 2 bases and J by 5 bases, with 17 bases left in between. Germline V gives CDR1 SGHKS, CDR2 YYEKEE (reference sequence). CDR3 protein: CASSLSSGGSDQPQHF. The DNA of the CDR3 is TGTGCCAGCAGCTTATCGTCGGGGGGGTCGGATCAGCCCCAGCATTTT.

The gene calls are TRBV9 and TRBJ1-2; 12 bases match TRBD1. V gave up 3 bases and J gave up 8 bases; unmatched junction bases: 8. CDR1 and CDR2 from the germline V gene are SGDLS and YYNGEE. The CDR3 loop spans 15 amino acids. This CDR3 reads CASSGTGQGASGYTF. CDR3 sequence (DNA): TGTGCCAGCAGCGGAACGGGACAGGGGGCAAGCGGCTACACCTTC.

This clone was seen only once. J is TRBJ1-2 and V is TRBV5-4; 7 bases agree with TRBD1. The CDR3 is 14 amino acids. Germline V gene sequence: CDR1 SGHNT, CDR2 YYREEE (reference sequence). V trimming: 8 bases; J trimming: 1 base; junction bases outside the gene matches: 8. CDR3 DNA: TGTGCCAGTCGGCCGGGACAGAGTAACTATGGCTACACCTTC. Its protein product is CASRPGQSNYGYTF.

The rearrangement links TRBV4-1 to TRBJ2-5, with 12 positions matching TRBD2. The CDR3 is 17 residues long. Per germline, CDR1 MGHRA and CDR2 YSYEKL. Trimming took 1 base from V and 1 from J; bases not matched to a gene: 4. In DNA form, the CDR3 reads TGCGCCAGCAGCCAAGGCCTGACTAGCGGGGGCCAAGAGACCCAGTACTTC. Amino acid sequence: CASSQGLTSGGQETQYF.

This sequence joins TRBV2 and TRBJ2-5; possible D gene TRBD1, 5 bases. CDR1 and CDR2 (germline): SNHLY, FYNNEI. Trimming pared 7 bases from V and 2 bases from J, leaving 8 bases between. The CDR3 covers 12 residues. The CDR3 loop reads CASTRGQETQYF. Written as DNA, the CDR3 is TGTGCCAGCACAAGGGGTCAAGAGACCCAGTACTTC. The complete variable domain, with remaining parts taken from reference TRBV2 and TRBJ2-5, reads EPEVTQTPSHQVTQMGQEVILRCVPISNHLYFYWYRQILGQKVEFLVSFYNNEISEKSEIFDDQFSVERPDGSNFTLKIRSTKLEDSAMYFCASTRGQETQYFGPGTRLLVL.

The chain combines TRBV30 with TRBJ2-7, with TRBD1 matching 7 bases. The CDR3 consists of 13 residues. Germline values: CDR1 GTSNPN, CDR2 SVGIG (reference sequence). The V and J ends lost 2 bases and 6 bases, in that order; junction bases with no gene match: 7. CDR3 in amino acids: CAWSNGQASEQYF. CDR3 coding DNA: TGTGCCTGGAGTAACGGACAGGCGTCCGAGCAGTACTTC.

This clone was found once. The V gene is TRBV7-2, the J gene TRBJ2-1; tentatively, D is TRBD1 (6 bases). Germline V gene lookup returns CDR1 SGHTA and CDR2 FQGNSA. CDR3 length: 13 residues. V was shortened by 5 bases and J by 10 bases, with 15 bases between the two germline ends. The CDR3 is CASSHHSGDEQFF. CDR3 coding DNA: TGTGCCAGCAGCCACCACTCAGGGGACGAGCAGTTCTTC.

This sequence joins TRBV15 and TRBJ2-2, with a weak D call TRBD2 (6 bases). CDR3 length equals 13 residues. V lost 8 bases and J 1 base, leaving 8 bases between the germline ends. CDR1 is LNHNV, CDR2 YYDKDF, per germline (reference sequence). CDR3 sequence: CATGRENTGELFF. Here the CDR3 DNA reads TGTGCCACCGGGCGGGAGAACACCGGGGAGCTGTTTTTT.

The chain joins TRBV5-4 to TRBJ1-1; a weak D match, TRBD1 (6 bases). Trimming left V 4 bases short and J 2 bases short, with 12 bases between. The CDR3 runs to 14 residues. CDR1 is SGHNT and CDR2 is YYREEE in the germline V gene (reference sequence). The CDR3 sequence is CASSLDRFNTEAFF. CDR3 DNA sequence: TGTGCCAGCAGCCTCGACAGGTTTAACACTGAAGCTTTCTTT. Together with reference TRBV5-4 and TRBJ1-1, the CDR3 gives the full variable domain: ETGVTQSPTHLIKTRGQQVTLRCSSQSGHNTVSWYQQALGQGPQFIFQYYREEENGRGNFPPRFSGLQFPNYSSELNVNALELDDSALYLCASSLDRFNTEAFFGQGTRLTVV.

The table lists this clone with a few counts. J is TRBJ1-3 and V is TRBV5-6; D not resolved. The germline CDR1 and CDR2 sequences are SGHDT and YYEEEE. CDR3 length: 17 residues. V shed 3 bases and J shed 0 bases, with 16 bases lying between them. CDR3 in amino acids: CASSSQYSAVSGNTIYF. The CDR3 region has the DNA TGTGCCAGCAGCTCGCAGTATAGCGCCGTCTCTGGAAACACCATATATTTT.

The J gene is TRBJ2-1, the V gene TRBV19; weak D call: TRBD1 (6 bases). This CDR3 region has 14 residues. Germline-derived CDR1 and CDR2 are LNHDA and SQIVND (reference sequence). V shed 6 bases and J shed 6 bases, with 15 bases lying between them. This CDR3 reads CASRVRGSTNEQFF. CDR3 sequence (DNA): TGTGCCAGTAGGGTCAGGGGCTCTACCAATGAGCAGTTCTTC.

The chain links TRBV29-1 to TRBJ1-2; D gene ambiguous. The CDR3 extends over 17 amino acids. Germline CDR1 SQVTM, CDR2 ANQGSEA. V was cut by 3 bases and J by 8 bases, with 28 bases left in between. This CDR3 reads CSVDSPALQDFPGGYTF. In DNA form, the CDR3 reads TGCAGCGTTGATAGCCCGGCCCTCCAGGACTTCCCTGGGGGCTACACCTTC.

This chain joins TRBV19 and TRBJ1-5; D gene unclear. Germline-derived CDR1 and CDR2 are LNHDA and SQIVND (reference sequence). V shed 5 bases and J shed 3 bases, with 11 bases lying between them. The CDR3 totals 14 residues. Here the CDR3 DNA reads TGTGCCAGTAGTTCTCAGGCCTTCAATCAGCCCCAGCATTTT. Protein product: CASSSQAFNQPQHF. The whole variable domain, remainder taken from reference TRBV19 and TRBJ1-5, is DGGITQSPKYLFRKEGQNVTLSCEQNLNHDAMYWYRQDPGQGLRLIYYSQIVNDFQKGDIAEGYSVSREKKESFPLTVTSAQKNPTAFYLCASSSQAFNQPQHFGDGTRLSIL.

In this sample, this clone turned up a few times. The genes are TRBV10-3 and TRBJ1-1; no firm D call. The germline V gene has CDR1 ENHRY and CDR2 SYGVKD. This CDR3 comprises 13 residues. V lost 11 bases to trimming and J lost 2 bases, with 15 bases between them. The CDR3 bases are TGTGCCGTTCGGTGGGCAGTTAACACTGAAGCTTTCTTT. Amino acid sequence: CAVRWAVNTEAFF.

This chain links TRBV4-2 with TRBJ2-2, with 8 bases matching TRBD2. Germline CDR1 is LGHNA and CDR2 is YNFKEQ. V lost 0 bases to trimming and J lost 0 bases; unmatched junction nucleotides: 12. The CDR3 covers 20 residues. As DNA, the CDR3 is TGTGCCAGCAGCCAAGATTTCGGCGGGGGGCGCCCTACGAACACCGGGGAGCTGTTTTTT. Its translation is CASSQDFGGGRPTNTGELFF.

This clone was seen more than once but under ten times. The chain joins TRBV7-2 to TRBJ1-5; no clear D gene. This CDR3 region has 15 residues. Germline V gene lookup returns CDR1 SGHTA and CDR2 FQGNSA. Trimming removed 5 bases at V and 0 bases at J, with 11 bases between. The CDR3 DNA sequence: TGTGCCAGCAGCCAAAGACACAATAGCAATCAGCCCCAGCATTTT. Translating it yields CASSQRHNSNQPQHF.

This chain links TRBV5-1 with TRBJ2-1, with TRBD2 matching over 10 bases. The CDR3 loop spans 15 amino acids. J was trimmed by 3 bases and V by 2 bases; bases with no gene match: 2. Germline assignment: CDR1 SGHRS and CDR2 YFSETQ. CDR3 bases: TGCGCCAGCAGCTTACTAGCGGGGAACTACAATGAGCAGTTCTTC. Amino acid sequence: CASSLLAGNYNEQFF. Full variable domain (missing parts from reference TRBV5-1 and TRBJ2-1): KAGVTQTPRYLIKTRGQQVTLSCSPISGHRSVSWYQQTPGQGLQFLFEYFSETQRNKGNFPGRFSGRQFSNSRSEMNVSTLELGDSALYLCASSLLAGNYNEQFFGPGTRLTVL.

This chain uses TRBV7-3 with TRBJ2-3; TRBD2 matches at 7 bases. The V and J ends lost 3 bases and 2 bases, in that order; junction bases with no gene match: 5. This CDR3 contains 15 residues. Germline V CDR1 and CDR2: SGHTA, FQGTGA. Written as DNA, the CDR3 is TGTGCCAGCAGCTTCGACGGGGGGTCCACAGATACGCAGTATTTT. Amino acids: CASSFDGGSTDTQYF.